This T cell receptor (beta chain) is from a study of chemoradiotherapy in HPV16-positive cancers. Sequenced by immunoSEQ multiplex PCR; TCRdb stores in-frame clones only, minus some. Here the sample spans under 15,000 clones, roughly four fifths being singletons. Looked up from germline, CDR1 is MNHEY and CDR2 is SVGAGI. The CDR3 is made up of 13 amino acids. V dropped 6 bases and J dropped 2 bases, with 9 bases sitting between them. General study results and limits: Candidate HPV-specific clones and E7-related TCR motifs grew in tumor during treatment.

Remarks on this clone: Its matching antigen is unknown.

The genes are TRBV6-5 and TRBJ2-3; D possibly uses TRBD1 or TRBD2 (6 bases each). The sequence derives from a human donor with HPV-associated anogenital cancer. This sample was taken from a patient who underwent chemoradiotherapy. CDR3 residues: CASSGGYTDTQYF. The CDR3 DNA reads as TGTGCCAGCAGCGGGGGCTACACAGATACGCAGTATTTT.